Following are 26 T cell receptor beta chains from one sample sequenced in a study of human T cells and chemical hapten exposure. Time point reported: pre-sensitization, week 0. The treatment: therapeutic diphenylcyclopropenone sensitization with weekly scalp DPC. TCRdb itself ran the RACE reads through MiXCR, one entry per CDR3 protein. The data show around 300,000 distinct CDR3 sequences, with 4.5% to 5.5% seen just once and about 8.2% held by the top ten. The input for sequencing was whole blood, taken in connection with sensitization to the hapten diphenylcyclopropenone (DPC). The receptors shown here come from a woman aged 18 to 35 with alopecia areata. Some clones in this sample may be carry-over from other donors' samples.

There are a few counts of this clonotype. This chain joins TRBV12-3 or TRBV12-4 and TRBJ2-1; TRBD2 agrees at 12 bases. Unmatched junction bases numbered 6, after V lost 6 bases and J lost 9 bases. The CDR3 contains 14 residues. The CDR3 region is CASSPTSGGPEQFF. The CDR3, as DNA: TGTGCCAGCAGCCCGACTAGCGGGGGACCTGAGCAGTTCTTC.

This clonotype has only a few counts. The chain has TRBV5-6 and TRBJ2-3; TRBD2 matches 9 bases. Germline values: CDR1 SGHDT, CDR2 YYEEEE. V shed 2 bases, J shed 1 base, and the junction held 5 bases outside the gene matches. The CDR3 runs 16 residues. CDR3 sequence reads: CASSFLSGGRTDTQYF. DNA of the CDR3: TGTGCCAGCAGCTTTCTAAGCGGGGGGCGCACAGATACGCAGTATTTT.

This clonotype was counted many times. V gene TRBV29-1 combines with J gene TRBJ2-4; possibly TRBD1 or TRBD2 for D (5 bases each). V was shortened by 2 bases and J by 0 bases, with 14 bases between the two germline ends. Germline V gene data show CDR1 as SQVTM and CDR2 as ANQGSEA. This CDR3 region has 16 residues. The CDR3 nucleotides read TGCAGCGTTGAACGGAGGACATACTTAGCCAAAAACATTCAGTACTTC. It yields the protein CSVERRTYLAKNIQYF.

This clonotype appeared a few times. The chain uses TRBV12-2 and TRBJ1-2; TRBD1 is the table's D call, not checked against the DNA. TRBV12-2 is described as a pseudogene. The CDR3 runs to 16 residues. The CDR3, as DNA: TGTGCAAGTCACCCTATCATCCGGGGGAACTCCTATGGCTACACCTTC. It is translated as CASHPIIRGNSYGYTF.

J is TRBJ2-5 and V is TRBV4-3, with 8 bases lining up with TRBD2. Germline trimming cut 4 bases from V and 2 bases from J; bases unmatched to any gene: 9. Germline V gene sequence: CDR1 LGHNA, CDR2 YSLEER. CDR3 length: 16 amino acids. CDR3 amino acids: CASSRKAGAFQETQYF. The CDR3 DNA sequence: TGCGCCAGCAGCCGGAAAGCGGGGGCCTTTCAAGAGACCCAGTACTTC.

There are a few counts of this clonotype. The chain couples TRBV4-1 to TRBJ1-5, with 9 positions matching TRBD1. This CDR3 has 15 amino acids. V dropped 1 base and J dropped 7; count of bases not matched to a gene: 5. The germline CDR1 and CDR2 sequences are MGHRA and YSYEKL. In nucleotides, the CDR3 is TGCGCCAGCAGCCAAGTACAGGGGGCGCGGCAGCCCCAGCATTTT. Protein product: CASSQVQGARQPQHF.

V gene TRBV28 combines with J gene TRBJ1-4, with D perhaps matching TRBD1 (5 bases). The CDR3 sequence is 15 residues long. Trimming left V 5 bases short and J 7 bases short, with 17 bases between. Germline V lookup: CDR1 MDHEN, CDR2 SYDVKM. The CDR3 protein is CASSTGGYGPEKLFF. The CDR3 nucleotides read TGTGCCAGCAGTACCGGGGGGTACGGTCCTGAAAAACTGTTTTTT.

This clonotype was seen a few times. The V call is TRBV15, the J call TRBJ1-5, with a tentative D call TRBD1 (5 bases). The germline V gene has CDR1 LNHNV and CDR2 YYDKDF (reference sequence). V was pared by 1 base and J by 0 bases, with 10 bases between. CDR3 length: 16 amino acids. The CDR3 reads CATSRGGRDSNQPQHF. The CDR3 DNA is TGTGCCACCAGCAGAGGGGGCAGGGATAGCAATCAGCCCCAGCATTTT.

This clonotype was picked up many times. The chain links TRBV7-9 to TRBJ2-7; D is possibly TRBD1 or TRBD2 (6 bases each). Germline-derived CDR1 and CDR2 are SEHNR and FQNEAQ (reference sequence). The V end lost 6 bases, the J end lost 3 bases, and 12 bases lay between the germline ends. The CDR3 extends over 13 amino acids. CDR3 DNA: TGTGCCAGCAGACGGGGGCCGGACTACGAGCAGTACTTC. As protein: CASRRGPDYEQYF.

The V and J genes are TRBV28 and TRBJ2-3, with 8 nucleotides matching TRBD2. This CDR3 has 13 residues. With 6 bases clipped from V and 4 bases from J, the junction kept 3 bases outside the gene matches. CDR1 and CDR2 (germline): MDHEN, SYDVKM. CDR3 residues: CASRTGGADTQYF. The CDR3 region has the DNA TGTGCCAGCAGGACGGGGGGGGCAGATACGCAGTATTTT. The full variable domain, completed using reference TRBV28 and TRBJ2-3, is DVKVTQSSRYLVKRTGEKVFLECVQDMDHENMFWYRQDPGLGLRLIYFSYDVKMKEKGDIPEGYSVSREKKERFSLILESASTNQTSMYLCASRTGGADTQYFGPGTRLTVL.

In its sample, this clonotype was seen many times. The chain recombines TRBV2 with TRBJ2-3, with D maybe TRBD2 (6 bases). The CDR3 consists of 16 residues. Trimming shortened V by 4 bases and J by 1 base, and 15 bases separated the two germline ends. The V gene's germline CDR1 is SNHLY and CDR2 FYNNEI. The CDR3 sequence is CASSAIGGARTDTQYF. Here the CDR3 DNA reads TGTGCCAGCAGTGCGATAGGCGGGGCCCGCACAGATACGCAGTATTTT.

This clonotype was seen a handful of times. V gene TRBV14 combines with J gene TRBJ2-1; TRBD2 matches 11 bases. This CDR3 has 15 residues. Germline V lookup: CDR1 SGHDN, CDR2 FVKESK. Trimming at V came to 3 bases and at J to 4 bases, leaving 2 bases not matched to a gene. The CDR3 DNA reads as TGTGCCAGCAGCCAGCTAGCGGGGGGTTACAATGAGCAGTTCTTC. Its translation: CASSQLAGGYNEQFF.

This clonotype was recorded many times. The chain joins TRBV6-5 to TRBJ2-5, with D possibly matching TRBD1 (5 bases). This CDR3 has 14 amino acids. Germline-derived CDR1 and CDR2 are MNHEY and SVGAGI. V lost 0 bases and J lost 5, with 10 bases in between. DNA of the CDR3: TGTGCCAGCAGTTACTCGAGCAGGGCTGAGACCCAGTACTTC. Encoded protein: CASSYSSRAETQYF.

This clonotype was seen ten or more times. This sequence joins TRBV29-1 and TRBJ2-1; D is unresolved. The CDR3 totals 12 residues. The germline V and J ends were trimmed by 7 bases and 7 bases, with 14 bases remaining between them. Germline values: CDR1 SQVTM, CDR2 ANQGSEA. CDR3 residues: CSASGPANEQFF. The DNA of the CDR3 is TGCAGCGCTTCGGGCCCCGCGAATGAGCAGTTCTTC.

The chain carries TRBV5-6 and TRBJ1-5; D not resolved. Germline V gene data show CDR1 as SGHDT and CDR2 as YYEEEE. V lost 0 bases and J lost 9, with 10 bases in between. The CDR3 spans 13 residues. CDR3 bases: TGTGCCAGCAGCTTGGGTTGGAGAGGGCCCCAGCATTTT. Protein product: CASSLGWRGPQHF. Based on the CDR3 plus reference TRBV5-6 and TRBJ1-5, the full variable domain is DAGVTQSPTHLIKTRGQQVTLRCSPKSGHDTVSWYQQALGQGPQFIFQYYEEEERQRGNFPDRFSGHQFPNYSSELNVNALLLGDSALYLCASSLGWRGPQHFGDGTRLSIL.

There are many counts of this clonotype. The chain links TRBV7-9 to TRBJ2-3; the match to TRBD2 covers 9 bases. This CDR3 has 14 residues. The V segment lost 8 bases and the J segment 3 bases; nucleotides outside the gene matches: 6. Looked up from germline, CDR1 is SEHNR and CDR2 is FQNEAQ (reference sequence). CDR3: CASLTSGDTDTQYF. CDR3 bases: TGTGCCAGCCTGACTAGCGGAGATACAGATACGCAGTATTTT. Drawing the rest from reference TRBV7-9 and TRBJ2-3, the complete variable domain is DTGVSQNPRHKITKRGQNVTFRCDPISEHNRLYWYRQTLGQGPEFLTYFQNEAQLEKSRLLSDRFSAERPKGSFSTLEIQRTEQGDSAMYLCASLTSGDTDTQYFGPGTRLTVL.

This clonotype was detected only a few times. The rearrangement joins TRBV19 to TRBJ2-5; possible D gene TRBD1, 5 bases. The germline V and J ends were trimmed by 6 bases and 2 bases, with 19 bases remaining between them. The CDR3 length is 16 residues. Germline CDR1 and CDR2: LNHDA and SQIVND (reference sequence). The CDR3 nucleotides are TGTGCCAGTAGCATACCACTCCCTGACAGACAAGAGACCCAGTACTTC. It yields the protein CASSIPLPDRQETQYF.

CDR3 sequence reads: CASSYSRDYGYTF. CDR3 nucleotide sequence: TGTGCCAGCAGTTACTCCCGCGATTATGGCTACACCTTC. The chain carries TRBV6-5 and TRBJ1-2; D not certain. The germline V gene has CDR1 MNHEY and CDR2 SVGAGI. CDR3 size: 13 residues. The ends were cut back, 0 bases at V and 5 bases at J, with 7 bases in the middle.

This sequence joins TRBV20-1 and TRBJ2-7, with TRBD1 matching over 7 bases. The CDR3 is made up of 14 amino acids. V lost 6 bases and J lost 0; bases outside the gene matches: 8. Germline-derived CDR1 and CDR2 are DFQATT and SNEGSKA (reference sequence). CDR3 nucleotides: TGCAGTGCGACCCCCGGGACAGCCTCCTACGAGCAGTACTTC. Amino acids: CSATPGTASYEQYF.

This clonotype was found a few times. The CDR3 DNA follows: TGTGCCAGCAGCCATACAGGGGGCATCACTGAAGCTTTCTTT. Translation gives CASSHTGGITEAFF. The chain joins TRBV3-1 to TRBJ1-1, with 9 bases identical to TRBD1. CDR1 is LGHDT, CDR2 YNNKEL, per germline (reference sequence). Trimming took 3 bases from V and 4 from J; bases not matched to a gene: 3. The CDR3 is 14 residues long.

The table lists this clonotype with many counts. This chain connects TRBV28 to TRBJ2-7, with a possible D match to TRBD2 (6 bases). CDR3 size: 16 residues. V was trimmed by 4 bases and J by 3 bases, leaving 19 bases between them. Looked up from germline, CDR1 is MDHEN and CDR2 is SYDVKM. Here the CDR3 reads CASSSPPGRGHYEQYF. As DNA, the CDR3 is TGTGCCAGCAGTTCCCCCCCCGGGCGGGGCCACTACGAGCAGTACTTC.

The J gene is TRBJ1-3, the V gene TRBV2; weak D call: TRBD1 (5 bases). CDR1 SNHLY and CDR2 FYNNEI come from the germline V gene. Trimming stripped 3 bases from V and 4 bases from J, with 16 bases between. The CDR3 length is 16 residues. In DNA form, the CDR3 reads TGTGCCAGCAGTGACCGGGACGGTGGAAGGGGAAACACCATATATTTT. It codes for CASSDRDGGRGNTIYF.

This clonotype has at least ten counts. CDR3 loop: CASSLAQVETGELFF. The CDR3 bases are TGTGCCAGCAGCTTAGCCCAGGTGGAGACCGGGGAGCTGTTTTTT. V gene TRBV7-9 combines with J gene TRBJ2-2; D unresolved. The CDR3 is 15 amino acids. V was cut by 0 bases and J by 5 bases, with 10 bases left in between. Germline V gives CDR1 SEHNR, CDR2 FQNEAQ (reference sequence).

This clonotype has only a few counts. The CDR3, as DNA: TGTGCCAGCAGCGTAGACGGGCCTAGCACAGATACGCAGTATTTT. Its protein is CASSVDGPSTDTQYF. The rearrangement links TRBV9 to TRBJ2-3; no clear D. The CDR3 spans 15 residues. With 0 bases removed from V and 0 bases from J, the gap between germline ends came to 8 bases. CDR1 and CDR2 (germline): SGDLS, YYNGEE.

The V and J genes are TRBV2 and TRBJ2-3; D possibly uses TRBD1 or TRBD2 (6 bases each). Germline V gives CDR1 SNHLY, CDR2 FYNNEI. Trimming left V 6 bases short and J 6 bases short, with 22 bases between. The CDR3 length is 16 residues. The chain's CDR3 is CASRVQGVESGDTQYF. The CDR3 nucleotides read TGTGCCAGCAGAGTACAGGGAGTGGAGAGCGGGGATACGCAGTATTTT.

V gene TRBV28 combines with J gene TRBJ2-1; 15 nucleotides match TRBD2. CDR3 length: 19 amino acids. The germline CDR1 and CDR2 sequences are MDHEN and SYDVKM. J was trimmed by 2 bases and V by 3 bases; bases with no gene match: 8. The CDR3 DNA reads TGTGCCAGCAGTTTTTTCGGGACTAGCGGGGGGCGCACCTACAATGAGCAGTTCTTC. Encoded protein: CASSFFGTSGGRTYNEQFF.